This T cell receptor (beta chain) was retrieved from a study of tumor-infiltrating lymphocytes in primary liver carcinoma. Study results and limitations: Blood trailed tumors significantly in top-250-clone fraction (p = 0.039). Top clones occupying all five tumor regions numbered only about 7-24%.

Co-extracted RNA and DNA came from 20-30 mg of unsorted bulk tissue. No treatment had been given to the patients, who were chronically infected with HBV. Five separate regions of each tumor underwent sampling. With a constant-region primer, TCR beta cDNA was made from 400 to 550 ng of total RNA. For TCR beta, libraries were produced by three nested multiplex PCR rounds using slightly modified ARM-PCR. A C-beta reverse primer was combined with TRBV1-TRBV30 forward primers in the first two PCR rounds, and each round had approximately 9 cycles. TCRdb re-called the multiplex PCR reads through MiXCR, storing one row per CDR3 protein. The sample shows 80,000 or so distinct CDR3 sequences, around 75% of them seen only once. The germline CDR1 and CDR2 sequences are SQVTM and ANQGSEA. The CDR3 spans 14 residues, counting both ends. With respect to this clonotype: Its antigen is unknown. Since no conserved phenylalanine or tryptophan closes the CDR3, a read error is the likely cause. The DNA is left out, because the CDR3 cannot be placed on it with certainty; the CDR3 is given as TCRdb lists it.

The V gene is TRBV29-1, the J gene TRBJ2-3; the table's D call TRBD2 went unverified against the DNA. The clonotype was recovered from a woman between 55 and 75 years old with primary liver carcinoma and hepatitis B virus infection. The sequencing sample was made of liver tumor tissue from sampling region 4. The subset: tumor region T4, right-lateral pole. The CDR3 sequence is CSGAGGIGTDTQYC.